This T cell receptor (beta chain) was sequenced for a study of blood T cell repertoires in COVID-19. Study as a whole: Sites across the United States, Italy and Spain contributed samples from acute and convalescent COVID-19.

Germline CDR1 is MDHEN and CDR2 is SYDVKM. Trimming shortened V by 7 bases and J by 7 bases, and 19 bases separated the two germline ends. This CDR3 comprises 14 residues. Participants were aged about 18 to 100 years from about two dozen US areas. Contact with a PCR-confirmed or clinician-diagnosed COVID-19 case occurred within 2 weeks of entry. Profiling relied on immunoSEQ multiplex PCR, and the TCRdb table lists in-frame clones only, not all of them. The table has about 350,000 clones, almost 90% seen once. Sequences were obtained from PBMCs or T cells enriched from blood (not recorded which). The TCR was taken from a woman in her twenties or thirties who had been exposed to COVID-19. The chain employs TRBV28 and TRBJ1-2; possibly TRBD1 for D (6 bases). The CDR3 is CASTAGDRIGGYTF. The CDR3 DNA sequence: TGTGCCAGCACTGCAGGGGATCGGATTGGTGGCTACACCTTC.